This T cell receptor beta chain is from a study of blood T cell repertoires in COVID-19 (dated by TCRdb to 2018 to 2021). About the investigation overall: Samples from collaborators originated in the United States, Italy and Spain and spanned both the acute and convalescent phases of COVID-19. The prospective study material was composed of cDNA or gDNA derived from T cells, B-cell-depleted T cells, or PBMCs. A de-identified subject ID, COVID-19 status, age in years and sex were almost always included in the sample metadata. The repertoires were released in a freely available public database meant as a resource for research on the immune response to SARS-CoV-2. The dataset comprised deeply sampled blood TCRbeta repertoires from subjects exposed to, actively infected with, or recovered from COVID-19. Samples were obtained from the ongoing ImmuneRACE study (first 160 participants) and from 1,254 subjects provided by 6 global collaborators. HLA class I and class II types, where available, came from metadata supplied by the sample provider rather than from assay-based typing.

TCRbeta CDR3 regions were amplified from genomic DNA using the immunoSEQ Assay, a bias-controlled multiplex PCR. In the source study's methods: The number of nucleated cells in each sample was estimated from the amplification of reference gene primers within the assay. To quantify the absolute abundance of each unique TCRbeta CDR3 rearrangement, sequence reads were collapsed and filtered. For each sample, productive Simpson clonality was calculated as the square root of Simpson's diversity index over productive rearrangements. Sourced from immuneACCESS, this table was stored by TCRdb with only in-frame sequences that have V and J called. A share of the clones is absent; for the studies checked, an unresolved V gene accounts for under half, and the remainder has no known explanation. V, J and clone size are those of that table, while D and trimming were read from the DNA. The sample table records approximately 310,000 clones; roughly 85% of these occur just once. The ten largest make up approximately 1.9% of the sample.

Participants in the prospective study were aged roughly 18 to 89 years, lived in under 30 United States geographic areas, and enrolled through a virtual design. In the prospective study, cohorts were assigned on the basis of participant-reported clinical history obtained from a screening survey and a study questionnaire. Exposed participants were defined as having been in contact with someone with a PCR-confirmed or clinician-diagnosed COVID-19 case within 2 weeks of study entry. Each participant in the prospective study had whole blood, serum and a nasopharyngeal or oropharyngeal swab collected by mobile phlebotomists. Over a roughly two-month period, participants in the prospective study had the option of providing additional blood draws and questionnaires. Before DNA extraction, prospective study blood samples were shipped either frozen or at room temperature. V lost 1 base and J lost 5 bases, and the count of bases not matched to a germline gene is 5. CDR1 and CDR2 are drawn from the germline V gene (reference sequence): PRHDT, FYEKMQ. The CDR3 has 15 amino acids, counting the end cysteine and phenylalanine. Here the CDR3 DNA is all that survives: 45 bases in frame from base 1.

Beyond this particular receptor, the publication reports: How much clinical and demographic metadata was included differed by source and by participant, and the metadata was provided uncurated.

Concerning this clone: There is no known antigen for this receptor. Base qualities are not at hand, and no much larger clone is one base apart.

The specimen sequenced was PBMCs or T cells enriched from blood (not recorded which). The receptor comes from a woman aged 30 to 39 who had been exposed to COVID-19. Rearrangement joined TRBV13 to TRBJ2-3; 8 bases in between match TRBD2. CDR3 protein: CASSLDGTSRDTQYF. The sequence in DNA is TGTGCCAGCAGCTTAGACGGGACTAGTCGAGATACGCAGTATTTT.